Below, 25 T cell receptor beta chains from the same sample are listed, as sequenced in a study of blood T cell repertoires in COVID-19. Profiling relied on immunoSEQ multiplex PCR, and the TCRdb table lists in-frame clones only, not all of them. The table includes under 200,000 clones, approximately 83% detected once. Sequencing was performed on peripheral blood. The receptors originated from a man aged 70 or older with active or convalescent COVID-19.

The chain combines TRBV14 with TRBJ2-7; no reliable D call. CDR1 and CDR2 from the germline V gene are SGHDN and FVKESK. The CDR3 is 12 amino acids. V lost 6 bases and J 3 bases, leaving 9 bases between the germline ends. The CDR3 loop is CASSQDYYEQYF. CDR3 sequence (DNA): TGTGCCAGCAGTCAGGATTACTACGAGCAGTACTTC.

This clone was found once. V usage is TRBV6-2 or TRBV6-3 and J usage is TRBJ2-3; unclear D gene. The CDR3 covers 15 residues. The germline V gene encodes CDR1 MNHEY and CDR2 SVGEGT. V was cut by 2 bases and J by 2 bases, with 11 bases left in between. The CDR3 nucleotides read TGTGCCAGCAGTTACGTACTAACCTACACAGATACGCAGTATTTT. It codes for CASSYVLTYTDTQYF.

The chain joins TRBV30 to TRBJ1-5; the D gene is possibly TRBD1 (5 bases). The germline V gene encodes CDR1 GTSNPN and CDR2 SVGIG (reference sequence). V lost 3 bases and J 4 bases, leaving 13 bases between the germline ends. This CDR3 has 14 amino acids. CDR3 amino acids: CAWSSWGGNQPQHF. As DNA, the CDR3 is TGTGCCTGGAGCTCGTGGGGGGGTAATCAGCCCCAGCATTTT.

This sequence joins TRBV28 and TRBJ2-1; D call uncertain. This CDR3 contains 12 residues. With 5 bases removed from V and 6 bases from J, the gap between germline ends came to 8 bases. CDR1 is MDHEN, CDR2 SYDVKM, per germline. In nucleotides, the CDR3 is TGTGCCAGCAGTCCCCCGGGCAATGAGCAGTTCTTC. This translates into CASSPPGNEQFF. The full variable domain, completed using reference TRBV28 and TRBJ2-1, is DVKVTQSSRYLVKRTGEKVFLECVQDMDHENMFWYRQDPGLGLRLIYFSYDVKMKEKGDIPEGYSVSREKKERFSLILESASTNQTSMYLCASSPPGNEQFFGPGTRLTVL.

Only a few counts were recorded for this clone. The V call is TRBV18, the J call TRBJ2-7, with 8 bases aligning to TRBD1. The CDR3 covers 15 residues. Germline assignment: CDR1 KGHSH and CDR2 LQKENI. V was pared by 6 bases and J by 0 bases, with 7 bases of the junction left unmatched. In nucleotides, the CDR3 is TGTGCCAGCTCCGCCGAGACAGGGGTCTCCTACGAGCAGTACTTC. Translated: CASSAETGVSYEQYF.

In DNA, the CDR3 is TGTGCCAGCAGTTCACTAGCCCTGGAGACCCAGTACTTC. This sequence encodes CASSSLALETQYF. The chain employs TRBV6-5 and TRBJ2-5; D perhaps matches TRBD2 (6 bases). Germline lookup yields CDR1 MNHEY and CDR2 SVGAGI. The CDR3 is 13 residues long. V shed 4 bases and J shed 5 bases, with 11 bases lying between them.

The chain has TRBV6-5 and TRBJ1-5; D gene unclear. This CDR3 spans 15 amino acids. The germline CDR1 and CDR2 sequences are MNHEY and SVGAGI. Between the trimmed V and J ends, which lost 2 bases and 7 bases, there was a span of 15 bases. Here the CDR3 DNA reads TGTGCCAGCAGTTACGGAGACCTGGGAGGGCAGCCCCAGCATTTT. It codes for CASSYGDLGGQPQHF.

The chain couples TRBV9 to TRBJ2-2; possibly TRBD2 for D (5 bases). The CDR3 consists of 13 residues. Germline CDR1 and CDR2: SGDLS and YYNGEE. V was trimmed by 9 bases and J by 0 bases, leaving 9 bases between them. Written as DNA, the CDR3 is TGTGCCACCGGGAAACCGAACACCGGGGAGCTGTTTTTT. Translating it yields CATGKPNTGELFF.

The V and J genes are TRBV7-2 and TRBJ2-7, with TRBD1 matching over 7 bases. Germline CDR1 SGHTA, CDR2 FQGNSA. The J segment lost 7 bases and the V segment lost 3 bases, leaving 9 bases of the junction unmatched. The CDR3 runs 14 residues. The CDR3 sequence is CASSFRTGLGEQYF. The CDR3 nucleotides are TGTGCCAGCAGCTTTCGGACAGGCCTTGGGGAGCAGTACTTC.

CDR3 sequence: CASSPTRKTVNTEAFF. Written as DNA, the CDR3 is TGCGCCAGCAGCCCCACGAGGAAGACCGTGAACACTGAAGCTTTCTTT. The rearrangement links TRBV4-3 to TRBJ1-1; D unresolved. Germline V gene data show CDR1 as LGHNA and CDR2 as YSLEER. Deletions cut 4 bases from V and 0 bases from J, with 15 bases between. This CDR3 comprises 16 residues.

This clone was counted ten times or more. V is TRBV2 and J is TRBJ1-5; no clear D gene. This CDR3 spans 15 amino acids. Germline V gene sequence: CDR1 SNHLY, CDR2 FYNNEI. V lost 0 bases and J lost 0, with 6 bases in between. CDR3 in amino acids: CASSEARSSNQPQHF. The CDR3, as DNA: TGTGCCAGCAGTGAAGCGCGGAGTAGCAATCAGCCCCAGCATTTT. The full variable domain, completed using reference TRBV2 and TRBJ1-5, is EPEVTQTPSHQVTQMGQEVILRCVPISNHLYFYWYRQILGQKVEFLVSFYNNEISEKSEIFDDQFSVERPDGSNFTLKIRSTKLEDSAMYFCASSEARSSNQPQHFGDGTRLSIL.

The chain carries TRBV7-8 and TRBJ1-4; TRBD1 matches 10 bases. The germline gives CDR1 SGHVS, CDR2 FQNEAQ. CDR3 length: 15 residues. The V and J ends lost 3 bases and 9 bases, in that order; junction bases with no gene match: 7. CDR3 DNA sequence: TGTGCCAGCAGCTTTGGGACAGGGGTTTCCCAAAAACTGTTTTTT. Its protein product is CASSFGTGVSQKLFF.

The chain joins TRBV6-6 to TRBJ1-1; no reliable D call. The CDR3 has 15 residues. Deletions cut 0 bases from V and 0 bases from J, with 8 bases between. CDR1 and CDR2 (germline): MNHNY, SVGAGI (reference sequence). The CDR3 loop is CASSYSGDMNTEAFF. The CDR3 DNA is TGTGCCAGCAGTTACTCGGGCGACATGAACACTGAAGCTTTCTTT.

The V gene is TRBV10-2, the J gene TRBJ1-2; TRBD1 matches 8 bases. With 1 base clipped from V and 7 bases from J, the junction kept 11 bases outside the gene matches. The CDR3 spans 16 residues. Germline V gene data show CDR1 as WSHSY and CDR2 as SAAADI. CDR3 sequence: CASSELDRVLSLGYTF. The CDR3 nucleotides read TGCGCCAGCAGTGAGTTGGACAGGGTTTTGAGTCTTGGCTACACCTTC.

The chain links TRBV5-8 to TRBJ2-1; a possible D gene is TRBD1 (5 bases). Trimming removed 4 bases from V and 4 bases from J, with 15 bases in between. The V gene's germline CDR1 is SGHTS and CDR2 YDEGEE. This CDR3 has 15 amino acids. The CDR3 spells CASSGAPRVYNEQFF. In nucleotides, the CDR3 is TGTGCCAGCAGCGGGGCCCCTCGGGTATACAATGAGCAGTTCTTC.

The chain joins TRBV7-2 to TRBJ2-7; unclear D gene. Trimming pared 5 bases from V and 3 bases from J, leaving 14 bases between. Germline lookup yields CDR1 SGHTA and CDR2 FQGNSA. CDR3 length equals 14 residues. The CDR3 is CASSLKWSGYEQYF. Here the CDR3 DNA reads TGTGCCAGCAGCCTAAAGTGGTCCGGCTACGAGCAGTACTTC.

This clone came up a few times. The chain uses TRBV9 and TRBJ1-4, with D uncertain. The CDR3 covers 14 residues. Trimming took off 0 bases at V and 0 bases at J, with 3 bases between the two ends. CDR1 and CDR2 (germline): SGDLS, YYNGEE. For the CDR3, the DNA is TGTGCCAGCAGCGTAGGGCCAACTAATGAAAAACTGTTTTTT. This encodes CASSVGPTNEKLFF. Full variable domain (missing parts from reference TRBV9 and TRBJ1-4): DSGVTQTPKHLITATGQRVTLRCSPRSGDLSVYWYQQSLDQGLQFLIQYYNGEERAKGNILERFSAQQFPDLHSELNLSSLELGDSALYFCASSVGPTNEKLFFGSGTQLSVL.

V is TRBV29-1 and J is TRBJ2-1; 8 nucleotides agree with TRBD2. Germline CDR1 is SQVTM and CDR2 is ANQGSEA. The CDR3 consists of 15 residues. Trimming at V came to 6 bases and at J to 7 bases, leaving 14 bases not matched to a gene. CDR3 DNA sequence: TGCAGCGTGCCGGGGGGGCACCCCCACGGAAATGAGCAGTTCTTC. This encodes CSVPGGHPHGNEQFF.

The sample holds a few counts of this clone. The chain has TRBV3-1 (or the pseudogene TRBV3-2) and TRBJ2-3, with 7 bases aligning to TRBD2. This CDR3 has 14 residues. Germline V gene lookup returns CDR1 LGHDT and CDR2 YNNKEL (reference sequence). V lost 3 bases to trimming and J lost 3 bases; unmatched junction nucleotides: 3. CDR3 bases: TGTGCCAGCAGCCAGAGCGGGGTTACAGATACGCAGTATTTT. Translated: CASSQSGVTDTQYF.

V is TRBV19 and J is TRBJ1-6; D possibly corresponds to TRBD1 (5 bases). Between the trimmed V and J ends, which lost 5 bases and 5 bases, there was a span of 13 bases. Germline assignment: CDR1 LNHDA and CDR2 SQIVND (reference sequence). The CDR3 loop spans 15 amino acids. This CDR3 reads CASSPGTANNSPLHF. The CDR3 DNA is TGTGCCAGTAGTCCTGGGACTGCGAATAATTCACCCCTCCACTTT.

The rearrangement joins TRBV5-1 to TRBJ1-1, with 8 bases matching TRBD1. J lost 1 base, V lost 2 bases, and 4 bases had no gene match. Germline CDR1 and CDR2: SGHRS and YFSETQ. The CDR3 covers 15 residues. The CDR3 nucleotides read TGCGCCAGCAGCTTCCAGGGGGCTTCGAACACTGAAGCTTTCTTT. It specifies CASSFQGASNTEAFF.

The chain joins TRBV4-3 to TRBJ2-7; 13 bases are shared with TRBD2. This CDR3 contains 13 residues. J gave up 9 bases and V 4 bases, and 3 bases lay outside the gene matches. Germline CDR1 and CDR2: LGHNA and YSLEER. Here the CDR3 reads CASSPRTSGGQYF. DNA of the CDR3: TGCGCCAGCAGCCCCCGGACTAGCGGGGGGCAGTACTTC.

The chain recombines TRBV28 with TRBJ1-5; D may be TRBD1 (5 bases). V was trimmed by 4 bases and J by 1 base, leaving 8 bases between them. Germline values: CDR1 MDHEN, CDR2 SYDVKM. CDR3 length equals 14 residues. The CDR3 spells CASSSDRSNQPQHF. In DNA form, the CDR3 reads TGTGCCAGCAGTTCCGACAGAAGCAATCAGCCCCAGCATTTT.

This chain connects TRBV7-9 to TRBJ2-3, with D hard to call. The ends were cut back, 10 bases at V and 5 bases at J, with 22 bases in the middle. Germline V gene lookup returns CDR1 SEHNR and CDR2 FQNEAQ (reference sequence). The length of the CDR3 is 15 residues. CDR3 sequence: CATEPSTTSRDTQYF. The CDR3 coding sequence is TGTGCCACCGAGCCTAGTACCACAAGTCGAGATACGCAGTATTTT.

This chain links TRBV4-1 with TRBJ2-3; D gene unclear. V lost 4 bases and J lost 5, with 10 bases in between. CDR1 and CDR2 (germline): MGHRA, YSYEKL. CDR3 length equals 13 residues. CDR3 nucleotides: TGCGCCAGCAGCCTTGCTTGGAGAGATACGCAGTATTTT. It encodes CASSLAWRDTQYF.